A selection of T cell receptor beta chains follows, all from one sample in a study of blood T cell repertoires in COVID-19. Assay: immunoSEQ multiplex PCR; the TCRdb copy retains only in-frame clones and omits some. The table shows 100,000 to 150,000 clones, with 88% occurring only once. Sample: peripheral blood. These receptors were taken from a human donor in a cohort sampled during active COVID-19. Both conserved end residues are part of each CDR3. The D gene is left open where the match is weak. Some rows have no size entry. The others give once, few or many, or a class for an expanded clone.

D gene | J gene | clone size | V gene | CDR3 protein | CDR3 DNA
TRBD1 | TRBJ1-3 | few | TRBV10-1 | CASSPGQGGNTIYF | TGCGCCAGCAGTCCCGGACAGGGTGGAAACACCATATATTTT
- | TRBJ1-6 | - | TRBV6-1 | CASSDRVRYNSPLHF | TGTGCCAGCAGTGATCGGGTGCGGTATAATTCACCCCTCCACTTT
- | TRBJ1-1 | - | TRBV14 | CASSPLVRTEAFF | TGTGCCAGCAGCCCCCTCGTTCGCACTGAAGCTTTCTTT
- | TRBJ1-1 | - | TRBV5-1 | CASRQPNTEAFF | TGCGCCAGCCGACAACCGAACACTGAAGCTTTCTTT
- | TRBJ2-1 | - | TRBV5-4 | CASSLSSRGDNNEQFF | TGTGCCAGCAGCTTGAGTTCACGCGGGGATAACAATGAGCAGTTCTTC
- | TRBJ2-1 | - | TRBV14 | CASSQGGPGYNEQFF | TGTGCCAGCAGCCAAGGAGGGCCCGGGTACAATGAGCAGTTCTTC
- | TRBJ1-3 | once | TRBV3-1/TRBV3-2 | CASSQGGTGVGNTIYF | TGTGCCAGCAGCCAAGGAGGTACGGGTGTCGGAAACACCATATATTTT
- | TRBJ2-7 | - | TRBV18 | CASSPTTHHEQYF | TGTGCCAGCTCACCAACCACTCACCACGAGCAGTACTTC
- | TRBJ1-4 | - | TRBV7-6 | CASSLGAGFSTNEKLFF | TGTGCCAGCAGCTTAGGTGCAGGATTTTCCACTAATGAAAAACTGTTTTTT
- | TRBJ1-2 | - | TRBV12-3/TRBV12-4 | CATSPGRYGYTF | TGTGCCACCAGTCCAGGGCGGTATGGCTACACCTTC
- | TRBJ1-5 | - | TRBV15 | CATRTRVGDQPQHF | TGTGCCACCAGGACCCGGGTTGGAGATCAGCCCCAGCATTTT
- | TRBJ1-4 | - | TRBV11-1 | CASSLAHGEKLFF | TGTGCCAGCAGCTTAGCCCACGGTGAAAAACTGTTTTTT
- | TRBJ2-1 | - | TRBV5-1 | CASSLAQNSYNEQFF | TGCGCCAGCAGCTTGGCTCAGAACTCCTACAATGAGCAGTTCTTC
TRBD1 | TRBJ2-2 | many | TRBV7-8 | CASSLGDSHTGELFF | TGTGCCAGCAGCTTAGGGGACAGCCATACCGGGGAGCTGTTTTTT
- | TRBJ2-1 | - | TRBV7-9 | CASTLEKRDEQFF | TGTGCCAGCACCCTTGAAAAACGGGATGAGCAGTTCTTC
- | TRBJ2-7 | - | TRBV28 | CASSFRGYEQYF | TGTGCCAGCAGTTTTAGGGGGTACGAGCAGTACTTC
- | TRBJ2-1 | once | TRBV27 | CASSLSFSGDNEQFF | TGTGCCAGCAGTTTAAGTTTTAGCGGAGACAATGAGCAGTTCTTC
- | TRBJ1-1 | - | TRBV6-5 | CASTFQGAEAFF | TGTGCCAGCACATTCCAGGGCGCTGAAGCTTTCTTT
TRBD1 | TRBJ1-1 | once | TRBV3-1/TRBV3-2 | CASSPLDRAGEAFF | TGTGCCAGCAGCCCCTTGGACAGGGCGGGTGAAGCTTTCTTT
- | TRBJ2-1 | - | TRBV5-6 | CASSLEWSMREQFF | TGTGCCAGCAGCTTGGAATGGTCAATGCGTGAGCAGTTCTTC
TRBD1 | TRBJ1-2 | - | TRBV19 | CASSRDRGPYGYTF | TGTGCCAGTAGCAGGGACAGGGGGCCTTATGGCTACACCTTC
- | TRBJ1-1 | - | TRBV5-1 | CASSLAQGNTEAFF | TGCGCCAGCAGCTTGGCCCAGGGGAACACTGAAGCTTTCTTT
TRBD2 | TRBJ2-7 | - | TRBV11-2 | CASSWLAGGPFYEQYF | TGTGCCAGCAGTTGGCTAGCGGGAGGGCCTTTTTACGAGCAGTACTTC
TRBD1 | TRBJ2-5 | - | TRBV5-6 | CASSLVGQGRETQYF | TGTGCCAGCAGCTTGGTGGGACAGGGGAGGGAGACCCAGTACTTC
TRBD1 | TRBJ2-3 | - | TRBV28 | CASSSPGQGADTQYF | TGTGCCAGCAGTTCTCCGGGACAGGGCGCAGATACGCAGTATTTT
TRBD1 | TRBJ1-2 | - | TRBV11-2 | CASSQYGTGGIHYGYTF | TGTGCCAGCAGCCAATATGGGACAGGCGGTATTCATTATGGCTACACCTTC
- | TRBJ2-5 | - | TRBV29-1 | CSVGQQETQYF | TGCAGCGTTGGACAGCAAGAGACCCAGTACTTC
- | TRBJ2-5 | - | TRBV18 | CASSPGLVQETQYF | TGTGCCAGCTCACCTGGGCTGGTACAAGAGACCCAGTACTTC
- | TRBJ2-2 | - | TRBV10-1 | CASSAQGPATGELFF | TGCGCCAGCAGCGCACAGGGTCCAGCCACCGGGGAGCTGTTTTTT
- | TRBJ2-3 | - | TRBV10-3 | CAISESSSDGGSFDTQYF | TGTGCCATCAGTGAGTCTTCCAGCGATGGAGGTAGTTTCGATACGCAGTATTTT
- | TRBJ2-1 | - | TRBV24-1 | CATSDFGAGGNEQFF | TGTGCCACCAGTGATTTCGGGGCAGGGGGGAATGAGCAGTTCTTC
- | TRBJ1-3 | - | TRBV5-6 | CASSFFVVGNTIYF | TGTGCCAGCAGTTTTTTTGTTGTAGGAAACACCATATATTTT
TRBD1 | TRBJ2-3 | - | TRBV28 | CASSLWGQAPDTQYF | TGTGCCAGCAGTTTATGGGGACAGGCCCCAGATACGCAGTATTTT
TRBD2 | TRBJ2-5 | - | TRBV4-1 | CASSLTAGTSGGPQETQYF | TGCGCCAGCAGCCTAACTGCCGGGACTAGCGGGGGGCCTCAGGAGACCCAGTACTTC